This TCR beta chain was captured in a study of T cell repertoires in cytomegalovirus infection. Study details: Shared public TCR beta signatures pointed to both CMV infection and a matching HLA type. Study-level findings and limits: Within the response measured ex vivo, HLA-C-restricted CMV-specific TCR beta clonotypes were dominant. Public TCR beta family frequency separated CMV-and-HLA carriers, including in an independent cohort.

As for this clonotype: Its target is unknown.

One entry per CDR3 protein, called by TCRdb with MiXCR from the reads. Of fewer than 350,000 distinct CDR3 sequences in the sample, about 17% were seen once. The clonotype originates from a human donor in good health (CMV status not recorded). Some clones in this sample may be carry-over from other donors' samples. Sequencing was carried out using PBMCs.

CDR3 protein: CASSYGGGNEKLFF. DNA of the CDR3: TGTGCCAGCAGCTACGGGGGAGGTAATGAAAAACTGTTTTTT. The J gene is TRBJ1-4, the V gene TRBV7-9; possibly TRBD1 for D (5 bases). V lost 4 bases, J lost 4 bases, and 10 bases lay in between. CDR3 length: 14 amino acids. Germline values: CDR1 SEHNR, CDR2 FQNEAQ (reference sequence).